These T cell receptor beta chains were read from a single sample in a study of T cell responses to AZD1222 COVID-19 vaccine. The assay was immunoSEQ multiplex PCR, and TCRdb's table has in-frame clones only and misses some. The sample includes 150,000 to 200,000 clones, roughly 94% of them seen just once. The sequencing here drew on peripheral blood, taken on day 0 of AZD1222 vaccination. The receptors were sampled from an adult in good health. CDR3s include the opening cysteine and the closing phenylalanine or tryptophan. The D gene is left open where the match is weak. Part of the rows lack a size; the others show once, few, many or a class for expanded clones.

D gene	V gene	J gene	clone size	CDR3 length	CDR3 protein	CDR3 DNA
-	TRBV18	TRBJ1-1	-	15	CASSPPTGMNTEAFF	TGTGCCAGCTCACCACCGACAGGCATGAACACTGAAGCTTTCTTT
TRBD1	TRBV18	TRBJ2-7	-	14	CASSRGQGAYEQYF	TGTGCCAGCTCACGGGGACAGGGGGCCTACGAGCAGTACTTC
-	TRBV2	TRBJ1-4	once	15	CASGGGGATNEKLFF	TGTGCCAGCGGTGGGGGCGGTGCAACTAATGAAAAACTGTTTTTT
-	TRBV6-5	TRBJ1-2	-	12	CATYYGQGGYTF	TGTGCCACCTATTATGGGCAGGGGGGCTACACCTTC
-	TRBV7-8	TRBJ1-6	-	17	CASSLAGSQVYNSPLHF	TGTGCCAGCAGCTTAGCTGGCTCGCAGGTTTACAATTCACCCCTCCACTTT
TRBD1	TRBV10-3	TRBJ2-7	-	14	CATEDRLSTYEQYF	TGTGCCACAGAGGACAGGTTATCGACCTACGAGCAGTACTTC
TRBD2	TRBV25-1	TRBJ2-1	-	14	CASSDTGGSDEQFF	TGTGCCAGCAGTGATACGGGAGGGTCAGATGAGCAGTTCTTC
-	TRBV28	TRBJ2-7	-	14	CASRLSGAVNEQYF	TGTGCCAGCAGGCTCTCCGGGGCAGTCAACGAGCAGTACTTC
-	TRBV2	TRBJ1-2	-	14	CASSERAEAFGYTF	TGTGCCAGCAGTGAACGGGCCGAGGCTTTTGGCTACACCTTC
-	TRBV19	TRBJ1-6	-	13	CASSSGHPQPLHF	TGTGCCAGTAGTTCGGGACACCCGCAACCCCTCCACTTT
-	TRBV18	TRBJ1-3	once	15	CASSPRDYRGNTIYF	TGTGCCAGCTCACCAAGGGACTACAGGGGAAACACCATATATTTT
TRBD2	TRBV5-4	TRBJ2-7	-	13	CASSSGGGYEQYF	TGTGCCAGCAGCTCCGGGGGGGGGTACGAGCAGTACTTC
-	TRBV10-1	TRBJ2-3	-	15	CASSERPGGTDTQYF	TGCGCCAGCAGTGAGAGGCCAGGGGGCACAGATACGCAGTATTTT
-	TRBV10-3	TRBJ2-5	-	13	CAISVVQQETQYF	TGTGCCATCAGTGTTGTGCAGCAAGAGACCCAGTACTTC
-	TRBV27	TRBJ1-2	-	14	CASSLSGVLRGYTF	TGTGCCAGCAGTTTATCTGGAGTCCTCCGGGGCTACACCTTC
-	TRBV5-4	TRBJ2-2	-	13	CASSLDHTGELFF	TGTGCCAGCAGCTTGGATCACACCGGGGAGCTGTTTTTT
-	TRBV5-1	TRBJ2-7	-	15	CASSLGDTLRGEQYF	TGCGCCAGCAGCTTGGGGGACACCCTTCGGGGCGAGCAGTACTTC
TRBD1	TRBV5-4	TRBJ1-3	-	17	CASSLGTGGASGNTIYF	TGTGCCAGCAGCTTAGGGACAGGGGGCGCTTCTGGAAACACCATATATTTT
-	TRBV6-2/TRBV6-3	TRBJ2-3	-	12	CASSYRTDTQYF	TGTGCCAGCAGTTACAGGACAGATACGCAGTATTTT
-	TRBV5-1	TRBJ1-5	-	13	CASSSFPSQPQHF	TGCGCCAGCAGCTCCTTTCCCTCTCAGCCCCAGCATTTT
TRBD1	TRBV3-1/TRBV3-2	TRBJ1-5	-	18	CASSQEVGTGIGNQPQHF	TGTGCCAGCAGCCAAGAGGTTGGGACAGGGATCGGGAATCAGCCCCAGCATTTT
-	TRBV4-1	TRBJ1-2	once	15	CASSQYDRQNYGYTF	TGCGCCAGCAGCCAATATGACCGGCAAAACTATGGCTACACCTTC
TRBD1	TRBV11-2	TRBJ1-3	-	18	CASSLGGTGILSGNTIYF	TGTGCCAGCAGCTTAGGGGGGACAGGTATCCTCTCTGGAAACACCATATATTTT
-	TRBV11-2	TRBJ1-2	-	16	CASSLSVRFYDYGYTF	TGTGCCAGCAGCTTATCAGTCAGGTTCTATGACTATGGCTACACCTTC
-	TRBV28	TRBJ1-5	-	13	CASSLWATGHQHF	TGTGCCAGCAGTTTATGGGCAACGGGACACCAGCATTTT
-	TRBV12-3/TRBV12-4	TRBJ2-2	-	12	CASSLETGELFF	TGTGCCAGCAGTTTAGAAACCGGGGAGCTGTTTTTT
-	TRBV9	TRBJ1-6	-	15	CASSVGDLNNSPLHF	TGTGCCAGCAGCGTAGGGGACCTGAATAATTCACCCCTCCACTTT
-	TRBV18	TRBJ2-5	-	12	CASSPLEETQYF	TGTGCCAGCTCACCGTTGGAAGAGACCCAGTACTTC